The 10 T cell receptor beta chains below were found in one sample sequenced in a study of shared clonotypes between healthy human individuals. Produced via immunoSEQ multiplex PCR; TCRdb's table is partial and in-frame only. The table has more than 2 million clones, roughly 94% seen once. Sequenced: naive CD4+ T cells sorted from blood. Subset in this sample: CD45RA+ positively selected. Every receptor here comes from a man younger than 35 in good health.

Note on this clone: The identical CDR3 is also encoded by other nucleotide sequences in the sample. This rearrangement joins TRBV5-4 to TRBJ1-5, with D unresolved. This CDR3 is built from 13 residues. Germline assignment: CDR1 SGHNT and CDR2 YYREEE (reference sequence). V gave up 2 bases and J gave up 0 bases, with 3 bases separating them. CDR3 DNA: TGTGCCAGCAGCTTCAATAGCAATCAGCCCCAGCATTTT. It encodes CASSFNSNQPQHF. Full variable domain (remainder filled in from reference TRBV5-4 and TRBJ1-5): ETGVTQSPTHLIKTRGQQVTLRCSSQSGHNTVSWYQQALGQGPQFIFQYYREEENGRGNFPPRFSGLQFPNYSSELNVNALELDDSALYLCASSFNSNQPQHFGDGTRLSIL.

As DNA, the CDR3 is TGTGCCACCCTTAAGGGTAATACGGTTGGTGAGCAGTTCTTC. Amino acid sequence: CATLKGNTVGEQFF. This chain links TRBV30 with TRBJ2-1; no clear D gene. Trimming took 8 bases from V and 9 from J, leaving 23 bases between them. The germline CDR1 and CDR2 sequences are GTSNPN and SVGIG (reference sequence). The CDR3 length is 14 residues.

The chain recombines TRBV27 with TRBJ1-2; no clear D. CDR1 is MNHEY, CDR2 SMNVEV, per germline (reference sequence). Trimming pared 5 bases from V and 6 bases from J, leaving 19 bases between. The CDR3 has 15 amino acids. The CDR3 spells CASSPLPTVSHGYTF. In nucleotides, the CDR3 is TGTGCCAGCAGTCCTCTGCCGACGGTTTCGCATGGCTACACCTTC.

The CDR3 is CASSESSVDQPQHF. In DNA form, the CDR3 reads TGCGCCAGCAGTGAGAGCAGCGTTGATCAGCCCCAGCATTTT. This chain joins TRBV10-2 and TRBJ1-5, with no clear D. The V and J ends lost 2 bases and 5 bases respectively, with 10 bases between them. Germline V gives CDR1 WSHSY, CDR2 SAAADI. The CDR3 loop spans 14 amino acids.

The chain joins TRBV2 to TRBJ1-2; maybe TRBD1 (5 bases). The germline V gene encodes CDR1 SNHLY and CDR2 FYNNEI. The CDR3 runs to 13 residues. The V and J ends lost 5 bases and 4 bases respectively, with 11 bases between them. The CDR3: CASSPTVLYGYTF. The CDR3 coding sequence is TGTGCCAGCAGTCCGACAGTACTCTATGGCTACACCTTC. Drawing the rest from reference TRBV2 and TRBJ1-2, the complete variable domain is EPEVTQTPSHQVTQMGQEVILRCVPISNHLYFYWYRQILGQKVEFLVSFYNNEISEKSEIFDDQFSVERPDGSNFTLKIRSTKLEDSAMYFCASSPTVLYGYTFGSGTRLTVV.

To note about this clone: This sample includes further DNA sequences coding for the same CDR3. The chain links TRBV30 to TRBJ1-2; 10 nucleotides align to TRBD1. CDR1 is GTSNPN and CDR2 is SVGIG in the germline V gene (reference sequence). V dropped 0 bases and J dropped 6; count of bases not matched to a gene: 4. The CDR3 contains 14 residues. CDR3 amino acids: CAWSVRGTGDGYTF. The CDR3 nucleotides read TGTGCCTGGAGTGTACGCGGGACAGGGGATGGCTACACCTTC.

The chain employs TRBV5-1 and TRBJ2-3, with 9 bases lining up with TRBD1. This CDR3 is built from 15 residues. With V trimmed by 4 bases and J by 0 bases, 3 bases remained unmatched. CDR1 SGHRS and CDR2 YFSETQ come from the germline V gene. The CDR3 nucleotides are TGCGCCAGCAGCGGAGGGACAGGGAGCACAGATACGCAGTATTTT. Encoded protein: CASSGGTGSTDTQYF.

The CDR3, as DNA: TGTGCCAGCAACGGCGGGTACCAAGAGACCCAGTACTTC. Translated: CASNGGYQETQYF. This chain links TRBV28 with TRBJ2-5; tentatively, D is TRBD2 (5 bases). V shed 7 bases and J shed 0 bases, with 9 bases lying between them. This CDR3 region has 13 residues. CDR1 and CDR2 from the germline V gene are MDHEN and SYDVKM.

This chain links TRBV18 with TRBJ2-1, with D perhaps being TRBD1 or TRBD2 (6 bases each). The CDR3 has 13 amino acids. Trimming stripped 6 bases from V and 9 bases from J, with 15 bases between. In germline, CDR1 is KGHSH, CDR2 LQKENI. CDR3 nucleotides: TGTGCCAGCTCCTCGGGGGCGGTAGGTGAGCAGTTCTTC. As protein: CASSSGAVGEQFF.

The V call is TRBV5-1, the J call TRBJ2-7, with no clear D. The CDR3 spans 12 residues. V lost 4 bases and J 7 bases, leaving 12 bases between the germline ends. Germline CDR1 is SGHRS and CDR2 is YFSETQ. In nucleotides, the CDR3 is TGCGCCAGCAGCCCCTCGGGTCTTGAGCAGTACTTC. Its translation: CASSPSGLEQYF.